What follows are 25 T cell receptor beta chains derived from one specimen sequenced in a study of T cell responses to AZD1222 COVID-19 vaccine. Only in-frame clones appear in the TCRdb table, and some are missing; sequencing was by immunoSEQ multiplex PCR. There are around 92,000 clones in the sample; 65% to 90% occur only once, and about 9.4% lies in the top ten. Source: peripheral blood, taken on day 0 of AZD1222 vaccination. These receptors were collected from an adult in good health.

This clone was seen more than once but under ten times. This chain uses TRBV11-2 with TRBJ1-1; the D gene is possibly TRBD1 (5 bases). In germline, CDR1 is SGHAT, CDR2 FQNNGV. The CDR3 length is 15 residues. The V and J ends lost 0 bases and 4 bases respectively, with 12 bases between them. The CDR3 reads CASSLDGSGATEAFF. The CDR3 DNA reads as TGTGCCAGCAGCTTAGATGGCAGTGGGGCCACTGAAGCTTTCTTT. Full variable domain (rest looked up from reference TRBV11-2 and TRBJ1-1): EAGVAQSPRYKIIEKRQSVAFWCNPISGHATLYWYQQILGQGPKLLIQFQNNGVVDDSQLPKDRFSAERLKGVDSTLKIQPAKLEDSAVYLCASSLDGSGATEAFFGQGTRLTVV.

The chain combines TRBV2 with TRBJ1-1; D ambiguous. The V end was cut by 11 bases, the J end by 4 bases, with 23 bases between. From germline, CDR1 is SNHLY and CDR2 FYNNEI. This CDR3 is 15 amino acids long. CDR3 region: CAGSGGSGRSTEAFF. For the CDR3, the DNA is TGTGCCGGGAGTGGCGGCTCAGGACGGAGCACTGAAGCTTTCTTT.

The J gene is TRBJ2-3, the V gene TRBV5-4; tentatively, D is TRBD2 (7 bases). Germline CDR1 SGHNT, CDR2 YYREEE (reference sequence). This CDR3 spans 15 amino acids. With 2 bases removed from V and 8 bases from J, the gap between germline ends came to 18 bases. The CDR3 DNA reads TGTGCCAGCAGCTTTTCGGCGGGGGCCGTCGGTACGCAGTATTTT. Amino acids: CASSFSAGAVGTQYF.

CDR3 nucleotides: TGCGCCAGCAGCCATGAACAGGGGGAAGTAAACACCATATATTTT. This codes for CASSHEQGEVNTIYF. The chain links TRBV4-1 to TRBJ1-3; 8 nucleotides match TRBD1. CDR1 MGHRA and CDR2 YSYEKL come from the germline V gene. The CDR3 runs to 15 residues. J gave up 6 bases and V 3 bases, and 7 bases lay outside the gene matches.

This chain links TRBV5-1 with TRBJ2-2; no clear D gene. The germline CDR1 and CDR2 sequences are SGHRS and YFSETQ. Trimming stripped 6 bases from V and 1 base from J, with 7 bases between. The CDR3 length is 13 residues. The CDR3: CASNGRNTGELFF. Here the CDR3 DNA reads TGCGCCAGCAATGGTAGGAACACCGGGGAGCTGTTTTTT.

V gene TRBV5-1 combines with J gene TRBJ2-2; possibly TRBD2 for D (6 bases). This CDR3 comprises 17 residues. Germline CDR1 is SGHRS and CDR2 is YFSETQ. The germline V and J ends were trimmed by 0 bases and 4 bases, with 16 bases remaining between them. As DNA, the CDR3 is TGCGCCAGCAGCTTGGGGCCCTCTAGCGTAGGCACCGGGGAGCTGTTTTTT. Translating gives CASSLGPSSVGTGELFF.

The V gene is TRBV5-1, the J gene TRBJ1-2; D is undetermined. CDR3 length equals 14 residues. The V gene's germline CDR1 is SGHRS and CDR2 YFSETQ. V was shortened by 4 bases and J by 7 bases, with 17 bases between the two germline ends. CDR3 sequence reads: CASSPLQGSSGYTF. In DNA, the CDR3 is TGCGCCAGCAGCCCCCTTCAAGGAAGCTCTGGCTACACCTTC. Full variable domain (remainder filled in from reference TRBV5-1 and TRBJ1-2): KAGVTQTPRYLIKTRGQQVTLSCSPISGHRSVSWYQQTPGQGLQFLFEYFSETQRNKGNFPGRFSGRQFSNSRSEMNVSTLELGDSALYLCASSPLQGSSGYTFGSGTRLTVV.

The gene calls are TRBV28 and TRBJ1-6; possible D gene TRBD1, 6 bases. CDR1 and CDR2 (germline): MDHEN, SYDVKM. Between the trimmed V and J ends, which lost 1 base and 7 bases, there was a span of 11 bases. The CDR3 is 15 residues long. CDR3 sequence reads: CASSLSAGTNSPLHF. CDR3 sequence (DNA): TGTGCCAGCAGTTTATCGGCAGGGACAAATTCACCCCTCCACTTT.

This rearrangement joins TRBV6-6 to TRBJ2-5; 10 bases fit TRBD2. Germline CDR1 is MNHNY and CDR2 is SVGAGI (reference sequence). This CDR3 spans 15 amino acids. Trimming took 0 bases from V and 8 from J; bases not matched to a gene: 6. The chain's CDR3 is CASSYSERGGTTQYF. The CDR3 DNA reads TGTGCCAGCAGTTACTCGGAGCGGGGGGGCACAACCCAGTACTTC.

V is TRBV7-2 and J is TRBJ1-3; D gene ambiguous. The CDR3 totals 17 residues. V was pared by 5 bases and J by 2 bases, with 19 bases between. The germline gives CDR1 SGHTA, CDR2 FQGNSA. The CDR3 DNA follows: TGTGCCAGCAGCCCCAACGCCCCGCAGGCAACTGGAAACACCATATATTTT. It specifies CASSPNAPQATGNTIYF. The full variable domain, completed using reference TRBV7-2 and TRBJ1-3, is GAGVSQSPSNKVTEKGKDVELRCDPISGHTALYWYRQSLGQGLEFLIYFQGNSAPDKSGLPSDRFSAERTGGSVSTLTIQRTQQEDSAVYLCASSPNAPQATGNTIYFGEGSWLTVV.

This clone was detected only a few times. The chain links TRBV12-1 to TRBJ1-2. TRBV12-1 is a known pseudogene. CDR3 length: 11 amino acids. Here the CDR3 reads CASSFYCGYTF. In DNA form, the CDR3 reads TGTGCCAGCAGCTTTTATTGTGGCTACACCTTC.

V gene TRBV7-2 combines with J gene TRBJ1-1; D is ambiguous. The germline CDR1 and CDR2 sequences are SGHTA and FQGNSA. The CDR3 is made up of 15 amino acids. V was shortened by 1 base and J by 1 base, with 10 bases between the two germline ends. The CDR3 sequence: CASSLDPGRNTEAFF. In DNA form, the CDR3 reads TGTGCCAGCAGCTTAGATCCGGGTCGGAACACTGAAGCTTTCTTT.

The chain recombines TRBV5-1 with TRBJ1-2, with D possibly TRBD1 on 6 matching bases. The CDR3 totals 13 residues. V was trimmed by 1 base and J by 3 bases, leaving 7 bases between them. Per germline, CDR1 SGHRS and CDR2 YFSETQ. The CDR3 DNA reads TGCGCCAGCAGCTTGTACAGGGACTATGGCTACACCTTC. Its protein is CASSLYRDYGYTF.

The V and J genes are TRBV30 and TRBJ1-2; a possible D gene is TRBD1 (6 bases). In germline, CDR1 is GTSNPN, CDR2 SVGIG (reference sequence). Deletions cut 1 base from V and 2 bases from J, with 17 bases between. CDR3 length: 16 amino acids. CDR3 sequence (DNA): TGTGCCTGGAGTGCCGGGACAACGGGATTGAACTATGGCTACACCTTC. It translates to CAWSAGTTGLNYGYTF.

This chain links TRBV6-6 with TRBJ2-1, with 14 bases aligning to TRBD2. Losses at the gene ends were 6 bases for V and 9 bases for J; bases not matched to a gene: 1. CDR1 and CDR2 (germline): MNHNY, SVGAGI (reference sequence). This CDR3 region has 13 residues. For the CDR3, the DNA is TGTGCCAGCAGCGGGACTAGCGGGGGTGAGCAGTTCTTC. It yields the protein CASSGTSGGEQFF.

This clone appeared a few times. The V and J genes are TRBV11-2 and TRBJ2-7; 11 positions agree with TRBD2. In germline, CDR1 is SGHAT, CDR2 FQNNGV. Trimming removed 4 bases from V and 4 bases from J; junction bases left unmatched: 6. The CDR3 loop spans 15 amino acids. CDR3 loop: CASSSSGGPQYEQYF. Written as DNA, the CDR3 is TGTGCCAGCAGCTCTAGCGGGGGGCCCCAATACGAGCAGTACTTC.

In DNA form, the CDR3 reads TGTGCCAGCAGCTTAATGACGGCAGGGACCTACAATGAGCAGTTCTTC. Translation: CASSLMTAGTYNEQFF. The V and J genes are TRBV11-3 and TRBJ2-1; D possibly corresponds to TRBD1 (5 bases). The ends were cut back, 2 bases at V and 2 bases at J, with 13 bases in the middle. Germline V CDR1 and CDR2: SGHNT, YENEEA. The length of the CDR3 is 16 residues.

The rearrangement uses TRBV4-2 and TRBJ1-2; no clear D gene. Germline CDR1 LGHNA, CDR2 YNFKEQ. The CDR3 has 14 residues. V was shortened by 0 bases and J by 8 bases, with 13 bases between the two germline ends. The CDR3, as DNA: TGTGCCAGCAGCCAAGATTCGGCCTTTGGGGGCTACACCTTC. Amino acid sequence: CASSQDSAFGGYTF.

On this clone: One junction end disagrees with the germline gene, perhaps due to a read error. V and J are TRBV20-1 and TRBJ1-4; D call uncertain. The CDR3 is 11 amino acids. Germline CDR1 is DFQATT and CDR2 is SNEGSKA (reference sequence). The CDR3 region is CSASDNEKPFF. CDR3 coding DNA: TGCAGTGCTAGTGACAATGAAAAACCGTTTTTT.

The chain is built from TRBV6-6 and TRBJ2-7; D may be TRBD1 (6 bases). In germline, CDR1 is MNHNY, CDR2 SVGAGI (reference sequence). The CDR3 is made up of 14 amino acids. Trimming pared 6 bases from V and 3 bases from J, leaving 15 bases between. CDR3 sequence: CASRARDISYEQYF. The DNA for the CDR3 is TGTGCCAGCAGGGCCAGGGACATTAGCTACGAGCAGTACTTC.

The V gene is TRBV11-3, the J gene TRBJ2-1, with D uncertain. The CDR3 spans 13 residues. Trimming stripped 1 base from V and 4 bases from J, with 5 bases between. Looked up from germline, CDR1 is SGHNT and CDR2 is YENEEA. The CDR3 DNA follows: TGTGCCAGCAGCTTAGTAGGGTACAATGAGCAGTTCTTC. Protein product: CASSLVGYNEQFF.

The chain has TRBV27 and TRBJ1-6, with D unclear. CDR1 and CDR2 (germline): MNHEY, SMNVEV (reference sequence). Trimming left V 3 bases short and J 2 bases short, with 8 bases between. This CDR3 region has 15 residues. The CDR3 bases are TGTGCCAGCAGTTTTTCAGGCCCCTATAATTCACCCCTCCACTTT. It specifies CASSFSGPYNSPLHF.

The V and J genes are TRBV2 and TRBJ1-1, with TRBD1 matching over 10 bases. This CDR3 contains 15 residues. V lost 7 bases to trimming and J lost 0 bases; unmatched junction nucleotides: 5. Germline V gene sequence: CDR1 SNHLY, CDR2 FYNNEI. CDR3 nucleotide sequence: TGTGCCAGCAAGAGGACAGGGGGTCTGAACACTGAAGCTTTCTTT. Amino acids: CASKRTGGLNTEAFF.

The rearrangement joins TRBV6-2 or TRBV6-3 to TRBJ2-7; TRBD2 aligns across 7 bases. The CDR3 is made up of 15 amino acids. Trimming took 6 bases from V and 0 from J; bases not matched to a gene: 8. Germline V gives CDR1 MNHEY, CDR2 SVGEGT. The CDR3 here is CASRPPAGNSYEQYF. As DNA, the CDR3 is TGTGCCAGCAGGCCTCCAGCGGGGAACTCCTACGAGCAGTACTTC.

In its sample, this clone was seen a few times. The chain links TRBV11-2 to TRBJ2-7; 7 bases are a match to TRBD1. The germline gives CDR1 SGHAT, CDR2 FQNNGV. V trimming: 2 bases; J trimming: 5 bases; junction bases outside the gene matches: 9. The CDR3 has 15 amino acids. The CDR3 here is CASSLRSGTAHEQYF. CDR3 DNA sequence: TGTGCCAGCAGCTTAAGGTCGGGGACAGCGCACGAGCAGTACTTC.